This TCR beta chain originates from a study of shared clonotypes between healthy human individuals. V lost 5 bases, J lost 6 bases, and 12 bases lay in between. Germline lookup yields CDR1 SGHTA and CDR2 FQGNSA. The CDR3 is 13 residues long. In the authors' workflow: ImmunoSEQ yielded junction-only sequences lacking quality scores, so filtering differed. Measured with immunoSEQ multiplex PCR; TCRdb has only the in-frame clones, and not every one. V and J calls and clone size are given by that table; D and trimming were obtained from the DNA. This table has roughly 2.5 million clones, over 85% appearing once. Study observations and caveats: Naive subsets tended to show greater estimated richness than memory subsets. Donor scarcity curtailed the genetic and exposure-history diversity represented herein. Investigators collected only blood, and repertoires in tissues likely differ.

Regarding this clone: Its antigen is currently unknown.

The clonotype originates from a man between 18 and 35 years old in good health. Specimen: naive CD4+ T cells sorted from blood. The subset here: CD45RA+ positively selected. The gene calls are TRBV7-2 and TRBJ2-3; D is perhaps TRBD2 (6 bases). CDR3 protein: CASSPGSSDTQYF. As DNA, the CDR3 is TGTGCCAGCAGCCCCGGGAGTTCCGATACGCAGTATTTT.